What follows describes a single T cell receptor (beta chain). TCRdb's table, derived via immunoSEQ multiplex PCR, lists solely in-frame clones and lacks some. The table shows 390,000 or so clones, with roughly 89% occurring only once. The data stem from a study of blood T cell repertoires in COVID-19. Overall study context: Sample material is recorded as cDNA or gDNA derived from T cells, B-cell-depleted T cells, or PBMCs.

CDR1 LGHDT and CDR2 YNNKEL come from the germline V gene (reference sequence). Trimming stripped 1 base from V and 4 bases from J, with 10 bases between. CDR3 length: 15 residues. The chain links TRBV3-1 (or the pseudogene TRBV3-2) to TRBJ2-2; D call uncertain. This TCR was sampled from a woman in her 30s with active or convalescent COVID-19. The sequencing sample was made of peripheral blood. The CDR3 reads CASSQVWASTGELFF. In nucleotides, the CDR3 is TGTGCCAGCAGCCAAGTTTGGGCGAGCACCGGGGAGCTGTTTTTT.